This T cell receptor (beta chain) was captured in a study of spatial heterogeneity in lung cancer. Study information: In the raw reads, each unique TCR and UMI combination was present more than ten times on average.

This clonotype was observed at least ten times. Its antigen remains unknown. The CDR3 runs to 14 residues. The ends lost 6 bases at V and 4 bases at J; junction bases unmatched: 6. From germline, CDR1 is SNHLY and CDR2 FYNNEI. TCRdb re-derived calls from the 5' RACE reads in MiXCR, one entry per CDR3 protein. The repertoire has tens of thousands of distinct CDR3 sequences, 5% to 6.5% of them found once; the top ten carry 20% to 30%. Time point defined: blood at routine non-recurrence follow-up after resection. Researchers sequenced whole RNA taken from tumor, nontumor lung or frozen PBMC without sorting. General study results and limits: Ubiquitous expanded tumor TCRs were observed in blood more at resection than follow-up.

The input for sequencing was PBMCs, taken at follow-up. This chain uses TRBV2 with TRBJ1-5; 7 nucleotides match TRBD1. This receptor was taken from a female donor with early-stage non-small cell lung cancer. CDR3 sequence reads: CASSSDRNNQPQHF. The CDR3 DNA sequence: TGTGCCAGCAGCTCGGACAGGAATAATCAGCCCCAGCATTTT.